The present entry profiles one TCR beta chain with its context. The age range of participants was about 18 to 100 years, with residence in fewer than 25 US areas. The data derive from a study of blood T cell repertoires in COVID-19. Generated by immunoSEQ multiplex PCR, the TCRdb table keeps only in-frame clones and is missing some. The table has 490,000 or so clones, roughly 88% seen once; the top ten hold around 1.9%. The V and J ends lost 8 bases and 5 bases respectively, with 16 bases between them. Germline-derived CDR1 and CDR2 are MDHEN and SYDVKM. The CDR3 is 14 residues long. The sequence was collected from a woman aged 40 to 50 who had recovered from COVID-19. The gene calls are TRBV28 and TRBJ1-5; D possibly corresponds to TRBD1 (6 bases). What was sequenced was PBMCs or T cells enriched from blood (not recorded which). The CDR3 region has the DNA TGTGCCAGCCGCTCTCCAGGGGCGCATCAGCCCCAGCATTTT. Its protein is CASRSPGAHQPQHF. Complete variable domain (other parts from reference TRBV28 and TRBJ1-5): DVKVTQSSRYLVKRTGEKVFLECVQDMDHENMFWYRQDPGLGLRLIYFSYDVKMKEKGDIPEGYSVSREKKERFSLILESASTNQTSMYLCASRSPGAHQPQHFGDGTRLSIL.